The present entry profiles one TCR beta chain with its context. The antigen remains unidentified. These data originate in a study of shared clonotypes between healthy human individuals. Study-wide points: Sorted-subset sequencing was shown by rarefaction to be incomplete despite large depth. As a rule, naive subsets had a larger estimated richness than memory subsets.

The repertoire was sequenced with immunoSEQ multiplex PCR; TCRdb's copy has only in-frame clones and lacks some. The sample lists approximately 2.4 million clones, 90% to 97% occurring once. Trimming pared 3 bases from V and 5 bases from J, leaving 13 bases between. Germline loops: CDR1 SGHRS, CDR2 YFSETQ. The CDR3 is 14 residues long. The receptor was derived from a man aged 18 to 29 in good health. The sequenced sample consisted of naive CD4+ T cells sorted from blood. Subset meaning: CD45RA+ positively selected. The rearrangement uses TRBV5-1 and TRBJ2-3, with TRBD1 as a possible D gene (6 bases). Written as DNA, the CDR3 is TGCGCCAGCAGCTCATCGCCAGGGGAAGATACGCAGTATTTT. It codes for CASSSSPGEDTQYF.